The text below deals with one T cell receptor (beta chain). What it binds is unknown. The trim removed 4 bases at V and 2 bases at J, leaving 7 bases unmatched. Germline assignment: CDR1 MGHRA and CDR2 YSYEKL. This CDR3 comprises 15 residues. Clones were read by immunoSEQ multiplex PCR, and TCRdb kept only the in-frame ones, dropping some. Of 70,000 to 100,000 clones listed, 80% are singletons. The data derive from a study of T cells in localized non-small cell lung cancer. Study results and limitations: Sequencing was restricted to one tumor region; therefore, heterogeneity remains possible. Higher adjacent-lung clonality was associated with shorter survival. A median of roughly 52 of the top 100 tumor clones appeared in adjacent lung, which was paired and uninvolved. The highest T cell clonality was in uninvolved adjacent lung, above tumor.

This receptor was obtained from a female donor over 55 with stage I lung adenocarcinoma. This chain uses TRBV4-1 with TRBJ2-7, with TRBD2 identical over 8 bases. Specimen: peripheral blood, collected before any cancer treatment. The CDR3 DNA reads as TGCGCCAGCAGCCCTCCGGGGGGGGGAACCTACGAGCAGTACTTC. This gives the protein CASSPPGGGTYEQYF.